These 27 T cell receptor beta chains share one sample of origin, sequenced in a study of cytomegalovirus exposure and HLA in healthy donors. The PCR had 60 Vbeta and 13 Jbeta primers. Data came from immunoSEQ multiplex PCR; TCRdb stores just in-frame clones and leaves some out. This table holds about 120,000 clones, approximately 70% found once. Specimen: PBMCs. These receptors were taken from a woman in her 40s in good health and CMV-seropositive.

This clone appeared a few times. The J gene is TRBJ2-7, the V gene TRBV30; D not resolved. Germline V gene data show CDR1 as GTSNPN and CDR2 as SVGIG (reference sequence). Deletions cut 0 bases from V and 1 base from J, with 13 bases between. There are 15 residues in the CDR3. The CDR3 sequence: CAWSVPSAVSYEQYF. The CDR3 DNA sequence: TGTGCCTGGAGTGTACCGTCGGCGGTATCCTACGAGCAGTACTTC.

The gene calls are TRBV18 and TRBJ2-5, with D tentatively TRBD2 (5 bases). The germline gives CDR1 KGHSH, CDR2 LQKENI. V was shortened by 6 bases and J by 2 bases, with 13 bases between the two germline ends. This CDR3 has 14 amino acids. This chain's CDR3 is CASSRRGSQETQYF. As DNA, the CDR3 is TGTGCCAGCTCGCGCCGCGGGTCGCAAGAGACCCAGTACTTC.

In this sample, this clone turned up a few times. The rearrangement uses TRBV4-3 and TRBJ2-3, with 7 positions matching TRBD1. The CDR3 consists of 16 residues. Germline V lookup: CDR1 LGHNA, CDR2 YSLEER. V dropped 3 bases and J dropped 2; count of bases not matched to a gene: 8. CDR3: CASSQGTVSATDTQYF. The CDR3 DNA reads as TGCGCCAGCAGCCAGGGGACAGTCAGCGCCACAGATACGCAGTATTTT.

This CDR3 reads CASRGTANYGYTF. In DNA, the CDR3 is TGTGCCAGCAGAGGGACAGCTAACTATGGCTACACCTTC. The chain carries TRBV2 and TRBJ1-2; TRBD1 agrees at 7 bases. CDR1 is SNHLY, CDR2 FYNNEI, per germline. The CDR3 consists of 13 residues. V lost 6 bases and J lost 0; bases outside the gene matches: 1.

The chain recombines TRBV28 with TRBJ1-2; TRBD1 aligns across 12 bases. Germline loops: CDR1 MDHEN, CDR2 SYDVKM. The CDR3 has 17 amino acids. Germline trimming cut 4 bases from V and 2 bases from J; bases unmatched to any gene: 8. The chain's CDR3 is CASSSPGQGASNYGYTF. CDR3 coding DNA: TGTGCCAGCAGTTCTCCGGGACAGGGGGCCTCCAACTATGGCTACACCTTC.

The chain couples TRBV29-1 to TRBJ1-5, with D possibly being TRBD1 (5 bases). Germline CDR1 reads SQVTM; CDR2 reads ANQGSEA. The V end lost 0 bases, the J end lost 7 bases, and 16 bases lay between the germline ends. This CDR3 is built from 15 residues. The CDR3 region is CSVEEFGRVSQPQHF. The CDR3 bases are TGCAGCGTTGAAGAGTTTGGCAGGGTGAGCCAGCCCCAGCATTTT.

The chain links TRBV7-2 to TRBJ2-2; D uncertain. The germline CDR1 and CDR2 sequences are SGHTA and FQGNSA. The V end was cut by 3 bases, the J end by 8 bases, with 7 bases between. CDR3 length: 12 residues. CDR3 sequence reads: CASSLAIGELFF. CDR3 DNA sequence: TGTGCCAGCAGCTTGGCCATAGGGGAGCTGTTTTTT.

In DNA, the CDR3 is TGTGCCAGTATTACAGGGATCAATCAGCCCCAGCATTTT. Protein: CASITGINQPQHF. The V gene is TRBV9, the J gene TRBJ1-5, with TRBD1 as a possible D gene (6 bases). The CDR3 is 13 residues long. Trimming shortened V by 8 bases and J by 3 bases, and 12 bases separated the two germline ends. The germline gives CDR1 SGDLS, CDR2 YYNGEE.

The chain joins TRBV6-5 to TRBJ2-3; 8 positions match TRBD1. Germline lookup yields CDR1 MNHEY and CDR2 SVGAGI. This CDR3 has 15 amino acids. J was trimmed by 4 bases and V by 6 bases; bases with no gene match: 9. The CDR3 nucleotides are TGTGCCAGCAGCAAAGACAGGGGTCATTCAGATACGCAGTATTTT. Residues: CASSKDRGHSDTQYF.

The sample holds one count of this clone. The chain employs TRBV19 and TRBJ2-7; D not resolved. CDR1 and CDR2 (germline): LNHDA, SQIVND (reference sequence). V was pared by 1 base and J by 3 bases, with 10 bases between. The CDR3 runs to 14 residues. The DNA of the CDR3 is TGTGCCAGTAGTATAGCAGGATCCGACTACGAGCAGTACTTC. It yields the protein CASSIAGSDYEQYF.

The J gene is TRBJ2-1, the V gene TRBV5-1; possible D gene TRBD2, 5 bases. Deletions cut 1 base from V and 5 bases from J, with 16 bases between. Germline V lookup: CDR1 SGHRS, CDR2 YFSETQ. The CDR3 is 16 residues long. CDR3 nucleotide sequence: TGCGCCAGCAGCTTGTCGTTCGGATTGGGAGACAATGAGCAGTTCTTC. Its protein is CASSLSFGLGDNEQFF.

The CDR3 loop is CATSTSYPQGPAFF. CDR3 DNA sequence: TGTGCCACCAGCACCTCATACCCACAGGGGCCAGCTTTCTTT. The chain is built from TRBV15 and TRBJ1-1; 7 bases fit TRBD1. There are 14 residues in the CDR3. V trimming: 4 bases; J trimming: 10 bases; junction bases outside the gene matches: 12. Germline values: CDR1 LNHNV, CDR2 YYDKDF (reference sequence).

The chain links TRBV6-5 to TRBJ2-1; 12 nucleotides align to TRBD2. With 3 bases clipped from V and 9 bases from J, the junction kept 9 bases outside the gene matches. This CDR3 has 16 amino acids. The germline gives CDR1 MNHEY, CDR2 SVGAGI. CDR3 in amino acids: CASSYRLAGDKGEQFF. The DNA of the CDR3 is TGTGCCAGCAGTTATCGACTAGCGGGAGATAAAGGTGAGCAGTTCTTC.

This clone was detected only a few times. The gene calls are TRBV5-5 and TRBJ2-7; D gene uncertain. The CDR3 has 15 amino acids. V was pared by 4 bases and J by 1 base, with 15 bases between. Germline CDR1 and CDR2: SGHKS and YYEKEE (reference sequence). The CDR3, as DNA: TGTGCCAGCAGCGCCACCCCGGGTGGATCCTACGAGCAGTACTTC. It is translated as CASSATPGGSYEQYF.

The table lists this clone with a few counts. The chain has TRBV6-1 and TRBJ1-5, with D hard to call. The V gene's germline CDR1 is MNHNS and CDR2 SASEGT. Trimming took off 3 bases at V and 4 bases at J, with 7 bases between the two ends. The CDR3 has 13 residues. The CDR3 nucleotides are TGTGCCAGCAGTGATCTCCGGAATCAGCCCCAGCATTTT. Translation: CASSDLRNQPQHF.

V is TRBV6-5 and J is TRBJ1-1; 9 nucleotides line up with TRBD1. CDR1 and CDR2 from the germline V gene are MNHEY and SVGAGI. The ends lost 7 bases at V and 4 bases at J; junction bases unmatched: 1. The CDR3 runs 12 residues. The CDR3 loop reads CASKTGGTEAFF. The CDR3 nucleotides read TGTGCCAGCAAGACAGGGGGCACTGAAGCTTTCTTT.

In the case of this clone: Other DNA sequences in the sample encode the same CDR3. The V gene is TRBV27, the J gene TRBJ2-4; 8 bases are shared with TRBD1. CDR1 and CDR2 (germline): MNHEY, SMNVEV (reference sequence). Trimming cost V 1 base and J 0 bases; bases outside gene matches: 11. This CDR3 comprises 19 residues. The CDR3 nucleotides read TGTGCCAGCAGTTTATGTGGGACAGGCAAAAATTTAGCCAAAAACATTCAGTACTTC. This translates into CASSLCGTGKNLAKNIQYF.

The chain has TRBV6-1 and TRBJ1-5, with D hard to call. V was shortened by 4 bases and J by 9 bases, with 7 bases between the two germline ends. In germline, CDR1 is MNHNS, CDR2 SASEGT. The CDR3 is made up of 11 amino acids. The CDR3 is CASSVTGPQHF. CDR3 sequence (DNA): TGTGCCAGCAGTGTTACCGGGCCCCAGCATTTT.

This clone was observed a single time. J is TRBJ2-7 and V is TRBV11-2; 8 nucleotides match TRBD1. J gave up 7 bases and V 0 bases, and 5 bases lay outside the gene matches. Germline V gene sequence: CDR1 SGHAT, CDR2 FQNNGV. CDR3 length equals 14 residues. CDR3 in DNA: TGTGCCAGCAGCTTAGATATAGGGACAGGAGAGCAGTACTTC. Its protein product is CASSLDIGTGEQYF.

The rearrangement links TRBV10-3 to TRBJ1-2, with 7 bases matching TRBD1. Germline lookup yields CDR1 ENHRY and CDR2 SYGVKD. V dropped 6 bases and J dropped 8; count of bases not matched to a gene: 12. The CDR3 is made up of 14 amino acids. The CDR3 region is CAISSNDRVGGYTF. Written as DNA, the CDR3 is TGTGCCATCAGCTCCAACGACAGGGTGGGGGGCTACACCTTC.

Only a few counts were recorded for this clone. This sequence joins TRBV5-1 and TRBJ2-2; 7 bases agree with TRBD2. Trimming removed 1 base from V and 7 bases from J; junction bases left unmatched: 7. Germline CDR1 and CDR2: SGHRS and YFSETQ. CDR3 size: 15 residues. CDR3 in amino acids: CASSLSGGNSGELFF. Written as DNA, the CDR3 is TGCGCCAGCAGCTTGTCGGGGGGAAATAGCGGGGAGCTGTTTTTT.

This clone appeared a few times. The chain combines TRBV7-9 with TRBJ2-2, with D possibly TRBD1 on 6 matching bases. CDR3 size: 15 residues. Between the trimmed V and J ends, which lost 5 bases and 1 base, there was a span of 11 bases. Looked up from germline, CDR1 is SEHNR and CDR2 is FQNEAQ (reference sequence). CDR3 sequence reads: CASSPTGRNTGELFF. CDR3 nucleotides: TGTGCCAGCAGCCCTACAGGGAGGAACACCGGGGAGCTGTTTTTT.

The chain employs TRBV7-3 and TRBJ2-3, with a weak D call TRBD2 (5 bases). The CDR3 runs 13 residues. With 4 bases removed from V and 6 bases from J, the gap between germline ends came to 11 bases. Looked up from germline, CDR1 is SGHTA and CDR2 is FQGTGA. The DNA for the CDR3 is TGTGCCAGCAGCTATACCCGCGGGGATACGCAGTATTTT. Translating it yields CASSYTRGDTQYF. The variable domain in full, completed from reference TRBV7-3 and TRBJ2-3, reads GAGVSQTPSNKVTEKGKYVELRCDPISGHTALYWYRQSLGQGPEFLIYFQGTGAADDSGLPNDRFFAVRPEGSVSTLKIQRTERGDSAVYLCASSYTRGDTQYFGPGTRLTVL.

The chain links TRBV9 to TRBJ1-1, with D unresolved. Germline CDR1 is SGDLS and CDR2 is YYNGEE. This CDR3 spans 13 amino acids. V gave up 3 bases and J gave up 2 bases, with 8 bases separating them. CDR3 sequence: CASSGGLNTEAFF. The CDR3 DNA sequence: TGTGCCAGCAGCGGCGGCCTAAACACTGAAGCTTTCTTT.

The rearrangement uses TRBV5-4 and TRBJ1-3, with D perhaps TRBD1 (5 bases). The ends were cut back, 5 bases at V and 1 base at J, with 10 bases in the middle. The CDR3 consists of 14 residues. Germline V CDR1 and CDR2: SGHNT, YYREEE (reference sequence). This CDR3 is CASRSQGSGNTIYF. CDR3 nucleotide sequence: TGTGCCAGCAGAAGTCAGGGATCTGGAAACACCATATATTTT.

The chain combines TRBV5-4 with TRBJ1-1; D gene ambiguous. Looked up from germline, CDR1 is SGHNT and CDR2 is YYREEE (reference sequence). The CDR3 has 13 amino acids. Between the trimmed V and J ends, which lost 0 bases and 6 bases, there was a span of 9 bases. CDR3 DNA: TGTGCCAGCAGCTTGGGGAGCAATTCTGAAGCTTTCTTT. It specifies CASSLGSNSEAFF.

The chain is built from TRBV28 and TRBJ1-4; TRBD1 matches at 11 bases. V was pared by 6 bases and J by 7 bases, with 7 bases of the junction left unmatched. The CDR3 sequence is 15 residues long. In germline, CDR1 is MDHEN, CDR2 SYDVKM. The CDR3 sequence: CASSPTGTGGEKLFF. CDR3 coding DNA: TGTGCCAGCAGCCCCACCGGGACAGGGGGTGAAAAACTGTTTTTT.